The 31 T cell receptor beta chains below were found in one sample sequenced in a study of radiation and T cells in renal cell carcinoma. The time point here: blood 4 weeks post-SBRT, at nephrectomy. The sample's treatment: 15 Gy SBRT to primary tumor, nephrectomy 4 weeks later. Sequencing used immunoSEQ multiplex PCR; TCRdb keeps in-frame clones, though not all of them. The repertoire consists of around 94,000 clones, with over 80% occurring once and the leading ten covering roughly 10%. The sample consisted of blood, taken from a patient whose treatment included radiotherapy and nephrectomy. The receptors originated from a man aged 50-60 years with renal cell carcinoma.

This chain links TRBV7-8 with TRBJ2-3; 10 bases map to TRBD2. Germline assignment: CDR1 SGHVS and CDR2 FQNEAQ. The CDR3 spans 15 residues. The junction had 6 bases not matched to a gene; V was cut back by 5 bases and J by 4 bases. The CDR3 reads CASSASGGRSDTQYF. In nucleotides, the CDR3 is TGTGCCAGCAGCGCTAGCGGGGGCCGATCAGATACGCAGTATTTT. Combining the CDR3 with reference TRBV7-8 and TRBJ2-3 gives the whole variable domain GAGVSQSPRYKVAKRGQDVALRCDPISGHVSLFWYQQALGQGPEFLTYFQNEAQLDKSGLPSDRFFAERPEGSVSTLKIQRTQQEDSAVYLCASSASGGRSDTQYFGPGTRLTVL.

This clone was seen once. The chain combines TRBV5-1 with TRBJ2-2; 8 bases align to TRBD1. Trimming at V came to 0 bases and at J to 6 bases, leaving 4 bases not matched to a gene. CDR3 length equals 15 residues. CDR1 and CDR2 from the germline V gene are SGHRS and YFSETQ. CDR3 residues: CASSLAPQGAGELFF. In DNA form, the CDR3 reads TGCGCCAGCAGCTTGGCCCCACAGGGGGCCGGGGAGCTGTTTTTT.

This sequence joins TRBV7-2 and TRBJ1-5, with TRBD1 matching 9 bases. V trimming: 3 bases; J trimming: 5 bases; junction bases outside the gene matches: 5. This CDR3 is built from 15 residues. From germline, CDR1 is SGHTA and CDR2 FQGNSA. CDR3 sequence (DNA): TGTGCCAGCAGCTTCGGGACAGGGTCCTATCAGCCCCAGCATTTT. This gives the protein CASSFGTGSYQPQHF.

V gene TRBV28 combines with J gene TRBJ2-7; unclear D gene. Trimming took 2 bases from V and 3 from J, leaving 5 bases between them. Germline lookup yields CDR1 MDHEN and CDR2 SYDVKM. CDR3 length equals 12 residues. CDR3 amino acids: CASSLLGYEQYF. In DNA, the CDR3 is TGTGCCAGCAGTTTACTCGGCTACGAGCAGTACTTC.

The CDR3 sequence: CASSLVIRTGQNNYGYTF. The CDR3 DNA reads TGCGCCAGCAGCTTGGTGATAAGGACGGGACAGAATAACTATGGCTACACCTTC. The V gene is TRBV5-1, the J gene TRBJ1-2, with 7 nucleotides matching TRBD1. Germline V lookup: CDR1 SGHRS, CDR2 YFSETQ. CDR3 size: 18 residues. Trimming at V came to 0 bases and at J to 1 base, leaving 12 bases not matched to a gene.

This chain links TRBV6-1 with TRBJ1-6; no definite D call. This CDR3 comprises 17 residues. V lost 2 bases and J 7 bases, leaving 18 bases between the germline ends. The germline V gene has CDR1 MNHNS and CDR2 SASEGT. DNA of the CDR3: TGTGCCAGCAGTGAACCTCCTAGCCTATACACCAATTCACCCCTCCACTTT. Translated, it gives CASSEPPSLYTNSPLHF.

The V call is TRBV19, the J call TRBJ2-2; no clear D gene. The CDR3 loop spans 12 amino acids. CDR1 and CDR2 from the germline V gene are LNHDA and SQIVND (reference sequence). The V end was cut by 7 bases, the J end by 2 bases, with 5 bases between. In DNA, the CDR3 is TGTGCCAGTAACCTCAACACCGGGGAGCTGTTTTTT. This encodes CASNLNTGELFF.

This sequence joins TRBV2 and TRBJ1-2, with no clear D. This CDR3 is built from 14 residues. Per the germline V gene, CDR1 is SNHLY and CDR2 is FYNNEI. The ends were cut back, 2 bases at V and 8 bases at J, with 15 bases in the middle. CDR3 loop: CASSESRTLSGYTF. CDR3 bases: TGTGCCAGCAGTGAAAGCCGGACCCTATCCGGCTACACCTTC.

The V gene is TRBV6-5, the J gene TRBJ1-1; D remains ambiguous. The CDR3 totals 12 residues. Per the germline V gene, CDR1 is MNHEY and CDR2 is SVGAGI. The V gene lost 2 bases and the J gene lost 6 bases, with 7 bases spanning the gap. CDR3 DNA sequence: TGTGCCAGCAGTTACGGTCTTGCTGAAGCTTTCTTT. Translation gives CASSYGLAEAFF.

This clone was picked up one time. This sequence joins TRBV7-2 and TRBJ2-7, with TRBD2 matching over 8 bases. CDR1 is SGHTA and CDR2 is FQGNSA in the germline V gene. CDR3 length equals 15 residues. The ends lost 5 bases at V and 2 bases at J; junction bases unmatched: 8. CDR3 sequence (DNA): TGTGCCAGCAGCCCCTCAGCGGGGGAGGCCTACGAGCAGTACTTC. The encoded protein is CASSPSAGEAYEQYF. Together with reference TRBV7-2 and TRBJ2-7, the CDR3 gives the full variable domain: GAGVSQSPSNKVTEKGKDVELRCDPISGHTALYWYRQSLGQGLEFLIYFQGNSAPDKSGLPSDRFSAERTGGSVSTLTIQRTQQEDSAVYLCASSPSAGEAYEQYFGPGTRLTVT.

The chain employs TRBV28 and TRBJ1-2, with TRBD1 identical over 8 bases. There are 13 residues in the CDR3. Germline loops: CDR1 MDHEN, CDR2 SYDVKM. V lost 7 bases to trimming and J lost 6 bases; unmatched junction nucleotides: 7. CDR3 amino acids: CASIPGRGHGYTF. CDR3 sequence (DNA): TGTGCCAGCATCCCGGGCAGGGGGCATGGCTACACCTTC.

The CDR3 coding sequence is TGCGCCAGCAGCTTGGGGACTACCCAAGAGACCCAGTACTTC. Amino acids: CASSLGTTQETQYF. This chain uses TRBV5-1 with TRBJ2-5, with D possibly TRBD2 on 6 matching bases. CDR3 length equals 14 residues. The V gene's germline CDR1 is SGHRS and CDR2 YFSETQ. The V and J ends lost 0 bases and 1 base respectively, with 7 bases between them.

The V and J genes are TRBV2 and TRBJ1-5, with a possible D match to TRBD1 (6 bases). The V end lost 3 bases, the J end lost 1 base, and 13 bases lay between the germline ends. From germline, CDR1 is SNHLY and CDR2 FYNNEI. CDR3 length: 16 amino acids. CDR3 coding DNA: TGTGCCAGCAGTGACGCAGGGGCTCGGAGCAATCAGCCCCAGCATTTT. Translation gives CASSDAGARSNQPQHF.

The J gene is TRBJ2-5, the V gene TRBV11-2, with D perhaps matching TRBD1 (5 bases). Trimming pared 2 bases from V and 7 bases from J, leaving 11 bases between. There are 13 residues in the CDR3. The germline gives CDR1 SGHAT, CDR2 FQNNGV. The CDR3 loop is CASSLIRDGTQYF. The CDR3 DNA is TGTGCCAGCAGCTTAATCAGGGATGGGACCCAGTACTTC. The full variable domain, rest sourced from reference TRBV11-2 and TRBJ2-5, is EAGVAQSPRYKIIEKRQSVAFWCNPISGHATLYWYQQILGQGPKLLIQFQNNGVVDDSQLPKDRFSAERLKGVDSTLKIQPAKLEDSAVYLCASSLIRDGTQYFGPGTRLLVL.

This clone was counted a few times. This chain uses TRBV19 with TRBJ1-5; D is undetermined. CDR3 length: 15 amino acids. Trimming cost V 3 bases and J 1 base, with 10 bases left between them. Germline loops: CDR1 LNHDA, CDR2 SQIVND (reference sequence). In DNA, the CDR3 is TGTGCCAGTAGTATCCTGGGTGGGAGCAATCAGCCCCAGCATTTT. Amino acids: CASSILGGSNQPQHF.

The V and J genes are TRBV11-3 and TRBJ2-2, with 7 bases matching TRBD1. This CDR3 region has 15 residues. The germline V gene encodes CDR1 SGHNT and CDR2 YENEEA. The V and J ends lost 6 bases and 5 bases, in that order; junction bases with no gene match: 9. CDR3 bases: TGTGCCAGCAGTTCGGTGAACAGGGGTACCGGGGAGCTGTTTTTT. It encodes CASSSVNRGTGELFF.

The J gene is TRBJ1-1, the V gene TRBV6-5; 7 bases agree with TRBD1. This CDR3 is built from 13 residues. The V gene end was trimmed by 2 bases and the J gene end by 4 bases; junction bases not matched to a gene: 1. CDR1 MNHEY and CDR2 SVGAGI come from the germline V gene. The CDR3 nucleotides read TGTGCCAGCAGTTACGGGACAGTCACTGAAGCTTTCTTT. Amino acid sequence: CASSYGTVTEAFF.

This chain uses TRBV2 with TRBJ1-2; 11 nucleotides agree with TRBD1. The V and J ends lost 8 bases and 3 bases, in that order; junction bases with no gene match: 5. CDR3 length equals 14 residues. Germline CDR1 SNHLY, CDR2 FYNNEI. The CDR3 sequence: CASFRDRGYYGYTF. In DNA form, the CDR3 reads TGTGCCAGCTTCCGGGACAGGGGGTACTATGGCTACACCTTC.

CDR3 coding DNA: TGTGCCAGCAGTGAAAATGGAGACAGGGAATGGTATGGCTACACCTTC. Translating it yields CASSENGDREWYGYTF. The gene calls are TRBV25-1 and TRBJ1-2, with 7 bases that match TRBD1. J gave up 5 bases and V 2 bases, and 11 bases lay outside the gene matches. CDR3 length: 16 amino acids. Per the germline V gene, CDR1 is MGHDK and CDR2 is SYGVNS.

The rearrangement joins TRBV7-2 to TRBJ2-7, with D maybe TRBD2 (5 bases). The CDR3 contains 16 residues. Trimming cost V 1 base and J 0 bases, with 13 bases left between them. Germline V gene sequence: CDR1 SGHTA, CDR2 FQGNSA. The CDR3 DNA sequence: TGTGCCAGCAGCTTAGTTACGTGGGAGAGCTCCTACGAGCAGTACTTC. It translates to CASSLVTWESSYEQYF.

The chain joins TRBV25-1 to TRBJ1-2, with D unresolved. Trimming cost V 7 bases and J 4 bases, with 16 bases left between them. This CDR3 is built from 14 residues. Germline CDR1 reads MGHDK; CDR2 reads SYGVNS. CDR3 sequence (DNA): TGTGCCAGCAAAGGTGCAGGTGAAGGCTATGGCTACACCTTC. This sequence encodes CASKGAGEGYGYTF.

The rearrangement joins TRBV5-1 to TRBJ2-5, with 7 nucleotides matching TRBD1. The germline CDR1 and CDR2 sequences are SGHRS and YFSETQ. Trimming cost V 4 bases and J 4 bases; bases outside gene matches: 4. This CDR3 is 13 amino acids long. The CDR3 sequence is CASSVDRAETQYF. The CDR3 bases are TGCGCCAGCAGCGTTGACAGGGCAGAGACCCAGTACTTC.

This clone was seen a single time. This specimen includes other DNA sequences encoding the same CDR3. V gene TRBV7-9 combines with J gene TRBJ2-5; D is perhaps TRBD1 (5 bases). V lost 3 bases, J lost 2 bases, and 7 bases lay in between. Germline V CDR1 and CDR2: SEHNR, FQNEAQ (reference sequence). There are 13 residues in the CDR3. CDR3 bases: TGTGCCAGCAGCTTTTCAGGGCAAGAGACCCAGTACTTC. As protein: CASSFSGQETQYF.

The chain couples TRBV27 to TRBJ2-7; 10 nucleotides align to TRBD1. The CDR3 is 15 residues long. The germline V gene encodes CDR1 MNHEY and CDR2 SMNVEV (reference sequence). The V segment lost 5 bases and the J segment 3 bases; nucleotides outside the gene matches: 7. CDR3 amino acids: CASSLRQGAFYEQYF. The CDR3 DNA follows: TGTGCCAGCAGTCTACGACAGGGGGCATTCTACGAGCAGTACTTC.

This chain connects TRBV27 to TRBJ2-1, with D maybe TRBD2 (6 bases). With 6 bases removed from V and 0 bases from J, the gap between germline ends came to 12 bases. The CDR3 contains 15 residues. Germline V lookup: CDR1 MNHEY, CDR2 SMNVEV (reference sequence). The CDR3 region is CASSSAGSSYNEQFF. CDR3 nucleotide sequence: TGTGCCAGCAGCTCGGCGGGAAGCTCCTACAATGAGCAGTTCTTC.

The chain joins TRBV7-3 to TRBJ2-5; TRBD2 agrees at 11 bases. The CDR3 spans 16 residues. Germline V CDR1 and CDR2: SGHTA, FQGTGA. V lost 5 bases, J lost 1 base, and 6 bases stayed unmatched. The chain's CDR3 is CASSPRGTSGQETQYF. The CDR3 nucleotides read TGTGCCAGCAGCCCGAGAGGGACTAGCGGCCAAGAGACCCAGTACTTC.

This clone was observed once. The gene calls are TRBV12-5 and TRBJ2-7; D unclear. This CDR3 has 16 residues. Germline lookup yields CDR1 LGHNT and CDR2 FRNRAP. Between the trimmed V and J ends, which lost 0 bases and 4 bases, there was a span of 16 bases. In DNA, the CDR3 is TGTGCTAGTGGTTTGGTACCGCCGACCGCCCGTTACGAGCAGTACTTC. Its protein product is CASGLVPPTARYEQYF.

This clone was seen only a few times. The J gene is TRBJ1-5, the V gene TRBV30; D is ambiguous. CDR3 length: 12 amino acids. The V and J ends lost 2 bases and 3 bases respectively, with 5 bases between them. CDR1 is GTSNPN, CDR2 SVGIG, per germline (reference sequence). The CDR3 DNA is TGTGCCTGGAGTCTCGTCAATCAGCCCCAGCATTTT. Translated: CAWSLVNQPQHF.

The rearrangement links TRBV5-1 to TRBJ1-3; TRBD1 matches at 7 bases. Trimming at V came to 6 bases and at J to 0 bases, leaving 9 bases not matched to a gene. Germline assignment: CDR1 SGHRS and CDR2 YFSETQ. The CDR3 consists of 16 residues. The DNA for the CDR3 is TGCGCCAGCACTCAGACGGGACAGAGCTCTGGAAACACCATATATTTT. As protein: CASTQTGQSSGNTIYF.

V is TRBV5-1 and J is TRBJ1-2; tentative D call: TRBD1 (6 bases). The germline V and J ends were trimmed by 4 bases and 3 bases, with 19 bases remaining between them. The CDR3 has 16 amino acids. Germline CDR1 is SGHRS and CDR2 is YFSETQ. CDR3 nucleotides: TGCGCCAGCAGCCCGGAAGGACAGAAATTTTACTATGGCTACACCTTC. This codes for CASSPEGQKFYYGYTF. Based on the CDR3 plus reference TRBV5-1 and TRBJ1-2, the full variable domain is KAGVTQTPRYLIKTRGQQVTLSCSPISGHRSVSWYQQTPGQGLQFLFEYFSETQRNKGNFPGRFSGRQFSNSRSEMNVSTLELGDSALYLCASSPEGQKFYYGYTFGSGTRLTVV.

V is TRBV30 and J is TRBJ2-2; D is undetermined. Germline V lookup: CDR1 GTSNPN, CDR2 SVGIG (reference sequence). This CDR3 spans 12 amino acids. V lost 2 bases and J 6 bases, leaving 7 bases between the germline ends. Here the CDR3 reads CAWSWMAGELFF. Written as DNA, the CDR3 is TGTGCCTGGAGTTGGATGGCCGGGGAGCTGTTTTTT.